Shown below are 20 T cell receptor beta chains from a single sample sequenced in a study of shared clonotypes between healthy human individuals. Here immunoSEQ multiplex PCR was the method, and the copy in TCRdb shows in-frame clones only, minus some. The sample carries 1,400,000 or so clones, about 98.5% recorded once. Source material: naive CD4+ T cells sorted from blood. Subset here: CD45RA+ positively selected. The receptors were sampled from a young man in good health.

This chain joins TRBV19 and TRBJ2-5; 9 nucleotides match TRBD1. The CDR3 sequence is 13 residues long. The V and J ends lost 7 bases and 5 bases, in that order; junction bases with no gene match: 5. Germline V gene sequence: CDR1 LNHDA, CDR2 SQIVND (reference sequence). This CDR3 is CASMGQGGETQYF. The CDR3 bases are TGTGCCAGTATGGGACAGGGAGGGGAGACCCAGTACTTC.

This chain connects TRBV10-3 to TRBJ2-7; D is unclear. The CDR3 runs 13 residues. V was clipped by 9 bases and J by 6 bases, with 18 bases between them. Looked up from germline, CDR1 is ENHRY and CDR2 is SYGVKD. The CDR3 is CAIFDDRVGEQYF. The CDR3 DNA sequence: TGTGCCATTTTCGACGACCGGGTAGGCGAGCAGTACTTC.

The chain has TRBV20-1 and TRBJ2-1; no reliable D call. The CDR3 sequence is 11 residues long. The germline CDR1 and CDR2 sequences are DFQATT and SNEGSKA (reference sequence). The V and J ends lost 0 bases and 7 bases respectively, with 4 bases between them. CDR3 region: CSARDINEQFF. The CDR3 DNA sequence: TGCAGTGCTAGAGATATTAATGAGCAGTTCTTC.

This chain joins TRBV7-9 and TRBJ2-7, with 10 bases identical to TRBD1. The CDR3 contains 16 residues. Germline CDR1 and CDR2: SEHNR and FQNEAQ (reference sequence). The V and J ends lost 3 bases and 8 bases, in that order; junction bases with no gene match: 13. The CDR3 protein is CASSLAFGTGEIKQYF. The CDR3 DNA reads as TGTGCCAGCAGCTTGGCTTTCGGGACAGGGGAGATCAAGCAGTACTTC. Full variable domain (remainder filled in from reference TRBV7-9 and TRBJ2-7): DTGVSQNPRHKITKRGQNVTFRCDPISEHNRLYWYRQTLGQGPEFLTYFQNEAQLEKSRLLSDRFSAERPKGSFSTLEIQRTEQGDSAMYLCASSLAFGTGEIKQYFGPGTRLTVT.

The chain carries TRBV18 and TRBJ1-1; the D gene is possibly TRBD1 (6 bases). V was clipped by 5 bases and J by 7 bases, with 17 bases between them. In germline, CDR1 is KGHSH, CDR2 LQKENI. This CDR3 is 14 amino acids long. The chain's CDR3 is CASSSNDRIYEAFF. Written as DNA, the CDR3 is TGTGCCAGCTCATCTAACGACAGGATCTATGAAGCTTTCTTT.

This sequence joins TRBV29-1 and TRBJ2-7; perhaps TRBD2 as D (5 bases). Trimming removed 5 bases at V and 2 bases at J, with 16 bases between. Germline V gene lookup returns CDR1 SQVTM and CDR2 ANQGSEA. This CDR3 spans 14 amino acids. The CDR3 nucleotides are TGCAGCGTTTTTCTAGGCGGGTTGACCTACGAGCAGTACTTC. Its protein product is CSVFLGGLTYEQYF.

This chain uses TRBV10-2 with TRBJ2-7, with 11 nucleotides matching TRBD1. The V gene end was trimmed by 6 bases and the J gene end by 1 base; junction bases not matched to a gene: 2. Germline V lookup: CDR1 WSHSY, CDR2 SAAADI. The CDR3 consists of 14 residues. CDR3 nucleotides: TGCGCCAGCAGCCGGGACAGGGGGTCCTACGAGCAGTACTTC. As protein: CASSRDRGSYEQYF.

This chain joins TRBV29-1 and TRBJ2-2, with D possibly matching TRBD1 (5 bases). CDR1 is SQVTM, CDR2 ANQGSEA, per germline. V gave up 0 bases and J gave up 4 bases, with 15 bases separating them. The CDR3 is made up of 16 amino acids. CDR3 nucleotides: TGCAGCGTTGAAGATCAGGGCAGTCACCCCACCGGGGAGCTGTTTTTT. Translation gives CSVEDQGSHPTGELFF.

The chain employs TRBV11-2 and TRBJ2-3, with D unresolved. In germline, CDR1 is SGHAT, CDR2 FQNNGV. The CDR3 sequence is 12 residues long. V was clipped by 2 bases and J by 4 bases, with 4 bases between them. As DNA, the CDR3 is TGTGCCAGCAGCTTAAGCGCAGATACGCAGTATTTT. Translated, it gives CASSLSADTQYF.

The chain combines TRBV27 with TRBJ2-1; 7 bases are shared with TRBD2. Germline CDR1 is MNHEY and CDR2 is SMNVEV (reference sequence). This CDR3 spans 17 amino acids. Trimming cost V 3 bases and J 0 bases; bases outside gene matches: 8. Here the CDR3 DNA reads TGTGCCAGCAGTTTGGGGGGGGGACGGAGCTCCTACAATGAGCAGTTCTTC. Its protein is CASSLGGGRSSYNEQFF.

This chain uses TRBV28 with TRBJ1-1; D unresolved. Germline CDR1 MDHEN, CDR2 SYDVKM. This CDR3 comprises 15 residues. V was trimmed by 1 base and J by 1 base, leaving 10 bases between them. The chain's CDR3 is CASSLFGGPNTEAFF. The CDR3 DNA is TGTGCCAGCAGTTTATTCGGCGGTCCGAACACTGAAGCTTTCTTT. The full variable domain, rest sourced from reference TRBV28 and TRBJ1-1, is DVKVTQSSRYLVKRTGEKVFLECVQDMDHENMFWYRQDPGLGLRLIYFSYDVKMKEKGDIPEGYSVSREKKERFSLILESASTNQTSMYLCASSLFGGPNTEAFFGQGTRLTVV.

This chain connects TRBV5-1 to TRBJ2-7, with 12 bases aligning to TRBD2. V shed 4 bases, J shed 6 bases, and the junction held 11 bases outside the gene matches. This CDR3 has 16 amino acids. The V gene's germline CDR1 is SGHRS and CDR2 YFSETQ. Written as DNA, the CDR3 is TGCGCCAGCAGCACCCTCGGACTAGCGGGGTCCGCCGAGCAGTACTTC. Its protein product is CASSTLGLAGSAEQYF.

The gene calls are TRBV25-1 and TRBJ1-3; 10 bases map to TRBD1. After removal of 4 bases from V and 0 bases from J, the junction contained 9 bases not matched to a gene. This CDR3 spans 18 amino acids. Germline-derived CDR1 and CDR2 are MGHDK and SYGVNS. As DNA, the CDR3 is TGTGCCAGCAGTGCTCCCGGGACAGGGGCGATCTCTGGAAACACCATATATTTT. Protein: CASSAPGTGAISGNTIYF.

J is TRBJ1-1 and V is TRBV28, with 7 nucleotides matching TRBD1. V shed 6 bases, J shed 0 bases, and the junction held 4 bases outside the gene matches. This CDR3 contains 14 residues. Germline-derived CDR1 and CDR2 are MDHEN and SYDVKM. This chain's CDR3 is CASRPGQMNTEAFF. In DNA form, the CDR3 reads TGTGCCAGCAGGCCGGGACAGATGAACACTGAAGCTTTCTTT.

The V gene is TRBV9, the J gene TRBJ1-1; D gene ambiguous. The CDR3 loop spans 14 amino acids. V was pared by 0 bases and J by 5 bases, with 11 bases between. CDR1 SGDLS and CDR2 YYNGEE come from the germline V gene. The CDR3 DNA reads as TGTGCCAGCAGCGTAGCCTTGAGTCAGACTGAAGCTTTCTTT. As protein: CASSVALSQTEAFF.

The chain carries TRBV6-5 and TRBJ1-5; TRBD1 aligns across 9 bases. CDR3 size: 14 residues. Germline CDR1 reads MNHEY; CDR2 reads SVGAGI. Germline trimming cut 4 bases from V and 5 bases from J; bases unmatched to any gene: 3. CDR3: CASSSTGGYQPQHF. CDR3 in DNA: TGTGCCAGCAGTTCTACAGGGGGCTATCAGCCCCAGCATTTT.

The chain uses TRBV28 and TRBJ2-5; perhaps TRBD1 as D (5 bases). V lost 1 base to trimming and J lost 4 bases, with 10 bases between them. Germline-derived CDR1 and CDR2 are MDHEN and SYDVKM. The CDR3 loop spans 14 amino acids. The CDR3 protein is CASSLYSRVETQYF. CDR3 DNA sequence: TGTGCCAGCAGTTTATATTCCAGGGTAGAGACCCAGTACTTC.

This chain joins TRBV6-5 and TRBJ1-5; 9 bases line up with TRBD1. The CDR3 sequence is 15 residues long. Germline values: CDR1 MNHEY, CDR2 SVGAGI. V lost 5 bases to trimming and J lost 1 base; unmatched junction nucleotides: 3. This CDR3 is CASSAGTGSNQPQHF. DNA of the CDR3: TGTGCCAGCAGTGCCGGGACAGGGAGCAATCAGCCCCAGCATTTT.

Comments on this clone: Other DNA sequences within the sample encode an identical CDR3. V gene TRBV5-1 combines with J gene TRBJ1-1; no reliable D call. Trimming took off 0 bases at V and 2 bases at J, with 8 bases between the two ends. CDR3 length: 14 residues. Germline V gene lookup returns CDR1 SGHRS and CDR2 YFSETQ. DNA for the CDR3: TGCGCCAGCAGCTTGGGTGCGGCTAACACTGAAGCTTTCTTT. It specifies CASSLGAANTEAFF.

The J gene is TRBJ1-2, the V gene TRBV28, with D perhaps TRBD1 (6 bases). V shed 5 bases and J shed 7 bases, with 20 bases lying between them. CDR1 and CDR2 (germline): MDHEN, SYDVKM. The CDR3 is 15 amino acids. The CDR3 loop reads CASSSRQERLVGYTF. The CDR3, as DNA: TGTGCCAGCAGTAGTAGACAGGAGCGTTTGGTTGGCTACACCTTC.